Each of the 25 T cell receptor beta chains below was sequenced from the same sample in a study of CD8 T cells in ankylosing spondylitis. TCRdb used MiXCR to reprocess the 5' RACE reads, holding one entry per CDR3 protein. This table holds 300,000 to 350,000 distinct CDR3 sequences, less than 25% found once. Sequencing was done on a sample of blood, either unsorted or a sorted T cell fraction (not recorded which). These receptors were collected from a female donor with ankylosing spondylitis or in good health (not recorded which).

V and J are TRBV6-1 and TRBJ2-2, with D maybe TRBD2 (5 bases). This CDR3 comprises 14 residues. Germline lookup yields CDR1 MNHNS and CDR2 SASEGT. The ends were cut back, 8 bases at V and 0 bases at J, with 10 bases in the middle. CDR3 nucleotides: TGTGCCAGCCGAGGGAACGCGAACACCGGGGAGCTGTTTTTT. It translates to CASRGNANTGELFF.

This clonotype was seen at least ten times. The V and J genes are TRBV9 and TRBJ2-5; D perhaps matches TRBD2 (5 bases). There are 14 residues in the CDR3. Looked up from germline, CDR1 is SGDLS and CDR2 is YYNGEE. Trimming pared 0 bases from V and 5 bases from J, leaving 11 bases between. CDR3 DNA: TGTGCCAGCAGCGTAGGGGTGGGAGTGGAGACCCAGTACTTC. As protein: CASSVGVGVETQYF.

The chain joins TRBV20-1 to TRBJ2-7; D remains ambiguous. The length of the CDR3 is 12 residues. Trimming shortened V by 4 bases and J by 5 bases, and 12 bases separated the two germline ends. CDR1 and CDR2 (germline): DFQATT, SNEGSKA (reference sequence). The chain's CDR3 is CSAIILPNEQYF. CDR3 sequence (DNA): TGCAGTGCTATAATCCTTCCGAACGAGCAGTACTTC.

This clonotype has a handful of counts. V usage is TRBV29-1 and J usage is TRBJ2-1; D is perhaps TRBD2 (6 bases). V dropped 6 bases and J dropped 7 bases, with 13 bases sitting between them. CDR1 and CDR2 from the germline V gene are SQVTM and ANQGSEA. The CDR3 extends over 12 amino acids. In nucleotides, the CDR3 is TGCAGCGTGGGCCAAAGCGGGAATGAGCAGTTCTTC. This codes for CSVGQSGNEQFF.

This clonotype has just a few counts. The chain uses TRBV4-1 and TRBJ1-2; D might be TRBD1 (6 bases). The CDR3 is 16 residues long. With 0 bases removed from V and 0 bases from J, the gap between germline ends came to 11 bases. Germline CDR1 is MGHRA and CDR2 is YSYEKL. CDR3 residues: CASSQDGGLANYGYTF. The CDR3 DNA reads TGCGCCAGCAGCCAAGATGGGGGCCTAGCTAACTATGGCTACACCTTC.

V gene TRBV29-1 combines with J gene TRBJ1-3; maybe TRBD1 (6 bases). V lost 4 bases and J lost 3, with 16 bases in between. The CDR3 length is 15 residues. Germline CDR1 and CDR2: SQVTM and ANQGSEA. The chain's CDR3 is CSVVGDTRGGNTIYF. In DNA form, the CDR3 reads TGCAGCGTTGTGGGGGACACTAGAGGTGGAAACACCATATATTTT.

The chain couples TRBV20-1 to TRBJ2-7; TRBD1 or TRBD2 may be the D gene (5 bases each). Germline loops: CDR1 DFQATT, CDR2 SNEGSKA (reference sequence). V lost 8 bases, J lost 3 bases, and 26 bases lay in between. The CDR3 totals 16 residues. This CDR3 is CSPAPFRDPSYYEQYF. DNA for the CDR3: TGCAGTCCTGCCCCTTTCCGGGACCCCTCCTACTACGAGCAGTACTTC.

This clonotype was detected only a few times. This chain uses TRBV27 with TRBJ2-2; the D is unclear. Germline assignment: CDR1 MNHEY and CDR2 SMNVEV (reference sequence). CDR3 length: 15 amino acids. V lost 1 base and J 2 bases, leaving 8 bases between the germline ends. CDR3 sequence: CASSLFVVNTGELFF. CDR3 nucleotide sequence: TGTGCCAGCAGTTTATTCGTAGTAAACACCGGGGAGCTGTTTTTT.

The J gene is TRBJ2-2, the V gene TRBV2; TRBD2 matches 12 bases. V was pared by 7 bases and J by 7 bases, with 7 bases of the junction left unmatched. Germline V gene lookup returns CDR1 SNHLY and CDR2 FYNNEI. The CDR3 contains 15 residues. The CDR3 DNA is TGTGCCAGCACCGGACTAGCGGGGATGGTCGGGGAGCTGTTTTTT. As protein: CASTGLAGMVGELFF.

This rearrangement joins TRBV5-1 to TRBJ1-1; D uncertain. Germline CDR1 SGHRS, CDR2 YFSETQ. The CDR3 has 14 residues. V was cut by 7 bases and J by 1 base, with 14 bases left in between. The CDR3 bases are TGCGCCAGCGCACCCAATGAAAGGAACACTGAAGCTTTCTTT. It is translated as CASAPNERNTEAFF.

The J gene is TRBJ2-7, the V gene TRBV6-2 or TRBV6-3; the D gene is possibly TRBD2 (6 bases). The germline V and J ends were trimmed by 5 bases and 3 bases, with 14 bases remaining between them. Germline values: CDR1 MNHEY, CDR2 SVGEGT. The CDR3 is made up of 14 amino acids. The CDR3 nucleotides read TGTGCCAGCAGTCGGTGGCGGAGGGACTACGAGCAGTACTTC. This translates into CASSRWRRDYEQYF.

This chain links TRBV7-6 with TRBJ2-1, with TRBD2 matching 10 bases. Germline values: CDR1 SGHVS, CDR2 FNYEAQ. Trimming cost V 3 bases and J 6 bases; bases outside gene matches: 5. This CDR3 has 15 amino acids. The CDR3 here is CASSFSGRALNEQFF. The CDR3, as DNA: TGTGCCAGCAGCTTCAGCGGGAGGGCCCTCAATGAGCAGTTCTTC.

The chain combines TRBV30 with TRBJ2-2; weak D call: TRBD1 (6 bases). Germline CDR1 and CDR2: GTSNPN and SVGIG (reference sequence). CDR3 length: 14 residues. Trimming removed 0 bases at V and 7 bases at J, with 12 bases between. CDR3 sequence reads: CAWSVWGQGGELFF. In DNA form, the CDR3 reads TGTGCCTGGAGTGTTTGGGGGCAGGGCGGGGAGCTGTTTTTT.

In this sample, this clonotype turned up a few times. For the CDR3, the DNA is TGTGCCAGCAGTTTAGTCCCCCTTACAGTCAATGAGCAGTTCTTC. Amino acids: CASSLVPLTVNEQFF. This rearrangement joins TRBV12-3 or TRBV12-4 to TRBJ2-1, with no clear D. The CDR3 is 15 amino acids. The germline V and J ends were trimmed by 1 base and 6 bases, with 13 bases remaining between them.

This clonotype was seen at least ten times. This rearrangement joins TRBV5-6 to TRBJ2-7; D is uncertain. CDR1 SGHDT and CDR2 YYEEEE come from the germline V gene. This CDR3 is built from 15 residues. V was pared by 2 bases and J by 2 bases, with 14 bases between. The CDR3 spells CASSLRPRRTYEQYF. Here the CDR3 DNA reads TGTGCCAGCAGCTTAAGACCCCGACGGACCTACGAGCAGTACTTC.

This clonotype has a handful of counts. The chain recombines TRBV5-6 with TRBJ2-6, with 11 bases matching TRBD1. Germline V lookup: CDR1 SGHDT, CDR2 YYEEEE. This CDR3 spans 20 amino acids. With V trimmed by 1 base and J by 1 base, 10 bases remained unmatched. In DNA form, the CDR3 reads TGTGCCAGCAGCTTGAGGGGTCAGGACAGGGGGCGTTCTGGGGCCAACGTCCTGACTTTC. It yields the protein CASSLRGQDRGRSGANVLTF.

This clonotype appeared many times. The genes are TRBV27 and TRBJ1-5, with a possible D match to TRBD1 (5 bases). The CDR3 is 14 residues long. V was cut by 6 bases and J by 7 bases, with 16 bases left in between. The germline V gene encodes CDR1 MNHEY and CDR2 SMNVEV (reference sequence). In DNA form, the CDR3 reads TGTGCCAGCAGGCCCTCCGGGGGAGGGCAGCCCCAGCATTTT. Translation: CASRPSGGGQPQHF.

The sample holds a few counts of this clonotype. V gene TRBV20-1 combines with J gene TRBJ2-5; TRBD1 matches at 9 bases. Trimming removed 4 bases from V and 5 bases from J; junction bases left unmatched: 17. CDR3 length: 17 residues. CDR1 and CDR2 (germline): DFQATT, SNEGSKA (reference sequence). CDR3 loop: CSATRDRVPHGGETQYF. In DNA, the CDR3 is TGCAGTGCTACAAGGGACAGGGTACCTCACGGGGGTGAGACCCAGTACTTC.

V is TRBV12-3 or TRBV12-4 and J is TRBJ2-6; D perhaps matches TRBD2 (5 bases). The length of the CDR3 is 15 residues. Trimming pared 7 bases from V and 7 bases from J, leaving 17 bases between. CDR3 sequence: CASTSSYSGANVLTF. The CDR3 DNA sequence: TGTGCCAGCACCTCCTCGTATTCGGGAGCCAACGTCCTGACTTTC.

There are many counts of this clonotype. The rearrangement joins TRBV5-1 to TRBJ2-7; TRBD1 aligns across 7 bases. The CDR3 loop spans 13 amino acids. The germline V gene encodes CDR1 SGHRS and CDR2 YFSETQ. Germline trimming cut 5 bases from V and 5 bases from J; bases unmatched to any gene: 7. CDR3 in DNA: TGCGCCAGCAGTTCCGGGACAGTCCACGAGCAGTACTTC. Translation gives CASSSGTVHEQYF.

The CDR3 region is CASSPREGFLREQYF. The CDR3 coding sequence is TGTGCCAGCAGTCCCAGGGAGGGATTCCTCCGGGAGCAGTACTTC. This chain joins TRBV27 and TRBJ2-7, with 7 bases lining up with TRBD2. The CDR3 runs 15 residues. Germline-derived CDR1 and CDR2 are MNHEY and SMNVEV (reference sequence). The V gene end was trimmed by 5 bases and the J gene end by 7 bases; junction bases not matched to a gene: 14.

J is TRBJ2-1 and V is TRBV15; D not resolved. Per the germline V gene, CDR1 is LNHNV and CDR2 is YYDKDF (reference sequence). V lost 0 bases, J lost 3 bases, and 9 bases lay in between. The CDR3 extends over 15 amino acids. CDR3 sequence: CATSRDKSHYNEQFF. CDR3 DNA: TGTGCCACCAGCAGAGATAAATCCCACTACAATGAGCAGTTCTTC.

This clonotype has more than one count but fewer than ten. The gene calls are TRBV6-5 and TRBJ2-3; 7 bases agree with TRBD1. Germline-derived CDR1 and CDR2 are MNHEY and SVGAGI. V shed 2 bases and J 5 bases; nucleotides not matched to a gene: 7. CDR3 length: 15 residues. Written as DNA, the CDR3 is TGTGCCAGCAGTTACGAGGGACAGCTCAAAGATACGCAGTATTTT. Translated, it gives CASSYEGQLKDTQYF.

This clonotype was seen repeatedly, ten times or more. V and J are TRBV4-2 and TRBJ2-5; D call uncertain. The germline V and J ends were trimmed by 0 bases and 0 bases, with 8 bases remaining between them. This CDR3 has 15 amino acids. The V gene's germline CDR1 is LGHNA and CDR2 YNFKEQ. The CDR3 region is CASSQDWTYQETQYF. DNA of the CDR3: TGTGCCAGCAGCCAAGACTGGACGTACCAAGAGACCCAGTACTTC.

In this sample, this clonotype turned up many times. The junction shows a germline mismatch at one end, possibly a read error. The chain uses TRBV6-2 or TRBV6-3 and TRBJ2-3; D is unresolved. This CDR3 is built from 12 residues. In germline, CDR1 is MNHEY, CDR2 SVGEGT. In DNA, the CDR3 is TGTGCCAGCAGCTACTCTAGGGATACGCAGTATTTT. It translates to CASSYSRDTQYF.